This TCR beta chain is from a study of T cell repertoires in cytomegalovirus infection. The wider study: It was recently identified HLA-C-restricted and well-studied HLA-B-restricted CMV epitopes that the study used. CMV infection and matching HLA type were both indicated by public TCR beta signatures. Whole-study results and caveats: Summed frequency of shared TCR beta families picked out CMV carriers who also had the relevant HLA. HLA-C-restricted CMV clonotypes gave the most frequent clonotype in two of eight donors.

This CDR3 is built from 14 residues. Germline V CDR1 and CDR2: SGHTA, FQGTGA. The V segment lost 5 bases and the J segment 8 bases; nucleotides outside the gene matches: 11. TCRdb independently ran MiXCR on the reads; one entry per CDR3 protein. The table records 700,000 to 950,000 distinct CDR3 sequences, over 25% of them present only once. The sample holds a few counts of this clonotype. The antigen is undetermined. The receptor's source is a human donor in good health (CMV status not recorded). Some clones in this sample may be carry-over from other donors' samples. Source: cultured CD8+ T cells from PBMCs, taken from culture after CMV antigen stimulation. The rearrangement uses TRBV7-3 and TRBJ1-1; TRBD1 matches 7 bases. DNA for the CDR3: TGTGCCAGCAGCCTAGCAGGGACAGAGGCCGAAGCTTTCTTT. Its translation: CASSLAGTEAEAFF.